This TCR beta chain comes out of a study of blood T cell repertoires in COVID-19. Background on the study: Material from acute and convalescent COVID-19 was sourced from the United States, Italy and Spain. T cells, B-cell-depleted T cells, or PBMCs supplied cDNA or gDNA.

As originally analysed: For nucleated cells, counts were estimated from reference gene primer amplification. The method was immunoSEQ multiplex PCR; TCRdb's version includes in-frame clones alone and lacks a portion of them. D and trimming were read from the DNA, whereas the V and J calls and clone size are those reported in that table. The sample includes about 130,000 clones, around 77% of them seen just once. CDR3 length: 14 amino acids. Germline-derived CDR1 and CDR2 are LGHNT and FRNRAP. The ends were cut back, 5 bases at V and 6 bases at J, with 16 bases in the middle. Sample: peripheral blood. This receptor was obtained from a human donor in a cohort sampled during active COVID-19. This chain connects TRBV12-5 to TRBJ1-1; no clear D. CDR3 bases: TGTGCTAGTGGTACCCCGGGAAGGTTCGCTGAAGCTTTCTTT. Encoded protein: CASGTPGRFAEAFF.